The clone carrying this T cell receptor (beta chain) was detected many times. Its target is unknown. V dropped 0 bases and J dropped 3; count of bases not matched to a gene: 11. CDR3 length equals 18 residues. Germline V gene lookup returns CDR1 LGHNA and CDR2 YSLEER. Naive CD8 library inputs spanned roughly 18,000 to 1,100,000 sorted cells and 10%, 30% or 50% RNA. TCRdb processed the PCR reads anew with MiXCR; each CDR3 protein has one entry. The table lists about 300,000 distinct CDR3 sequences, over 20% of them singletons. The sample originates from a study of molecular identifiers for immune sequencing clone quantification. Study-level results: Highly expanded clone sizes could be underestimated by identical TCR molecules sharing a barcode. It was shown that clones above 20 RNA copies held over 98% of effector molecules, but under 1% in naive cells. Detection of one spiked Jurkat cell's TCR RNA reportedly worked in one million naive cells.

This TCR was sampled from a human donor in good health. Some libraries in this study had Jurkat cell RNA spiked in. Sequences were obtained from naive CD8+ T cells from blood, with Jurkat cell RNA spiked in. Subset specified: FACS-sorted CD8+CD4-CCR7+CD45RA+ naive T cells. The chain uses TRBV4-3 and TRBJ2-4; 7 nucleotides align to TRBD2. CDR3 nucleotide sequence: TGCGCCAGCAGCCAAGATCGGCAGACTAGCTCGGGCAAAAACATTCAGTACTTC. It translates to CASSQDRQTSSGKNIQYF.